This T cell receptor (beta chain) stems from a study of breast tumors, draining lymph nodes, adjacent tissues. Regarding the study as a whole: Tumor repertoires ranked between lymph nodes and nontumor tissue in diversity, with V and J gene preferences. Compared with basal-like, luminal-like tumors shared significantly more repertoire with nontumor tissue.

TCRdb reprocessed the multiplex PCR reads via MiXCR and lists one record per CDR3 protein. The sample holds approximately 210,000 distinct CDR3 sequences, under 40% seen once. Axillary draining lymph nodes of breast cancer patients supplied the node samples. As regards this clonotype: Its antigen remains unknown. A read error may explain this, as a much larger clone is one base away.

Sequencing input: axillary lymph node tissue. The origin of this receptor is a female donor with breast cancer. Some clones in this sample may be carry-over from other donors' samples.

CDR3 nucleotide sequence: TGTGCCAGCAGCTTAGTTGGACAGGCACCCTATGGCTACACCTTC. It translates to CASSLVGQAPYGYTF. The rearrangement uses TRBV11-2 and TRBJ1-2; 7 nucleotides match TRBD1. The CDR3 totals 15 residues. V trimming: 1 base; J trimming: 4 bases; junction bases outside the gene matches: 6. From germline, CDR1 is SGHAT and CDR2 FQNNGV.